This entry is about one T cell receptor beta chain. As handled by the study authors: Estimation of nucleated cell counts was performed using reference gene primer amplification. The data were produced by immunoSEQ multiplex PCR, yet TCRdb's version contains in-frame clones alone and is incomplete. D and trimming come from the DNA, and the V and J calls and clone size come from that table. Among under 60,000 clones listed, 80% to 90% were seen once. The CDR3 totals 16 residues. Trimming shortened V by 4 bases and J by 7 bases, and 19 bases separated the two germline ends. CDR1 MNHNS and CDR2 SASEGT come from the germline V gene. This sample was included in a study of blood T cell repertoires in COVID-19.

The V and J genes are TRBV6-1 and TRBJ2-2; D may be TRBD2 (6 bases). Sequencing used peripheral blood. This receptor was obtained from an older woman with COVID-19, enrolled during active disease. The CDR3 DNA reads TGTGCCAGCAGTGGGAAGCCGGGACTGCGGTTCGGGGAGCTGTTTTTT. The encoded protein is CASSGKPGLRFGELFF.